Described below is a single T cell receptor beta chain sequence and its context. Its antigen has not been determined. Base qualities are missing; no much larger clone stands one base away. These data are taken from a study of post-analysis software for immune sequencing data (dated by TCRdb to 2014 to 2015). Study-wide context: Disease courses on record covered relapsing-remitting, secondary progressive and progressive-relapsing multiple sclerosis, though some patients had no subtype annotation. A subset of samples was prepared in parallel using single-end sample barcoding, then pooled and co-amplified after Illumina adapter ligation. The patient repertoires were set against eleven to twelve previously published healthy control repertoires from donors whose ages ranged from roughly 6 to 26 years. Results and caveats for the whole study, not just this receptor: Multiple sclerosis patients had significantly lower normalized Chao1 diversity than controls, a result that suggests substantial peripheral T-cell clonal expansion. The multiple sclerosis patient group was slightly younger than the control group. A handful of TRBV segments, including TRBV5-6, TRBV5-1 and TRBV20-1, were significantly more frequent in patients than controls. Strong co-clustering of samples prepared in the same batch was shown by direct clustering with F measure, prompting a batch-effect correction.

Counted from cysteine to phenylalanine, this CDR3 has 17 amino acids. Kept here is only the CDR3 DNA, which spans 51 bases and is read in frame from base 1. At the junction V is shortened by 3 bases and J by 4 bases; bases outside the gene matches: 10. As encoded in the germline V gene, CDR1 is SGHDT while CDR2 is YYEEEE. The method behind the library was PCR. The instrument was an Illumina HiSeq 2500. Unique molecular identifiers were incorporated into TCR beta cDNA libraries to reduce PCR and sequencing biases. Per 1 to 10 million input T cells, some 500,000 cDNA molecules were obtained, such that each molecule approximated one T cell. Patient libraries were prepared and sequenced with the same protocol used for the earlier healthy control dataset. Within a given batch, samples were prepared together, multiplexed and sequenced on the same HiSeq lane. The source study handled its data this way. Raw barcoded reads were processed with MIGEC, discarding single-read molecular identifier groups before consensus assembly and CDR3 extraction. VDJtools was used for post-analysis of the clonotype tables, with diversity normalized by down-sampling every dataset to the smallest sample size. To correct batch-related cross-sample contamination, repertoire overlap clustering matched CDR3 amino acid sequences but not nucleotide sequences. Clones were called with MiXCR by TCRdb after fastp trimmed the public reads at Q25, and only in-frame beta chains were retained. Every distinct CDR3 protein forms one entry, paired with its most common genes and DNA. The V and J calls and clone size are TCRdb's, not the authors'. Recorded for this sample are around 700,000 distinct CDR3 sequences; 59% of them occurred a single time. The top ten hold approximately 10% of the sample.

To demonstrate the VDJtools post-analysis software, TCR beta repertoires were profiled from the peripheral blood of over ten young patients with multiple sclerosis. The multiple sclerosis patients were children and adolescents ranging in age from 6 to 15 years. The V and J genes are TRBV5-6 and TRBJ2-3, with 11 middle bases fitting TRBD2. Sequenced sample: blood. This sequence originates from a girl aged 2 to 10 with multiple sclerosis. The bases are TGTGCCAGCAGCTCAGAGACTAGCGGGGTGGGACCAGATACGCAGTATTTT. It is translated as CASSSETSGVGPDTQYF.